This T cell receptor (beta chain) is drawn from a study of shared clonotypes between healthy human individuals. The wider study: Used for every donor were three CD4 naive, three CD4 memory, two CD8 naive and one CD8 memory plate.

Regarding the study as a whole: Blood alone was sampled, and tissue repertoires likely differ.

Using immunoSEQ multiplex PCR, the repertoire was profiled, and TCRdb retains in-frame clones only, with some absent. The sample lists fewer than 3 million clones; approximately 90% were seen once. Germline CDR1 reads SGHTA; CDR2 reads FQGTGA. V lost 4 bases to trimming and J lost 9 bases, with 13 bases between them. This CDR3 spans 13 amino acids. Donation came from healthy HIV-negative adults that had no recent acute infections or vaccinations. All participating donors were Caucasian adults from Nashville, Tennessee. Of note for this clone: Its specificity is not known.

Material: naive CD4+ T cells from PBMCs. The subset was: CD45RA+ positively selected. This receptor was taken from a man between 18 and 35 years old in good health. Some clones in this sample may be carry-over from other donors' samples. J is TRBJ2-1 and V is TRBV7-3; weak D call: TRBD1 (6 bases). The CDR3 loop reads CASSSDRSVEQFF. CDR3 DNA sequence: TGTGCCAGCAGCTCCGACAGGTCTGTTGAGCAGTTCTTC. Variable domain in full (rest from reference TRBV7-3 and TRBJ2-1): GAGVSQTPSNKVTEKGKYVELRCDPISGHTALYWYRQSLGQGPEFLIYFQGTGAADDSGLPNDRFFAVRPEGSVSTLKIQRTERGDSAVYLCASSSDRSVEQFFGPGTRLTVL.